The rows below give T cell receptor beta chains drawn from one sample of a study of blood T cell repertoires in COVID-19. Libraries were prepared by immunoSEQ multiplex PCR; TCRdb keeps only in-frame clonotypes and omits some of them. This table holds roughly 100,000 clones, more than 75% found once. Sequencing used peripheral blood. The origin of the receptors is a human donor in a cohort sampled during active COVID-19. CDR3s include the opening cysteine and the closing phenylalanine or tryptophan. The D gene is left open where the match is weak. The size entry is marked missing in some rows and otherwise reads once, few, many or a size class.

V gene	D gene	clone size	J gene	CDR3 protein	CDR3 DNA
TRBV2	NA	NA	TRBJ2-7	CASSESGIRYEQYF	TGTGCCAGCAGTGAATCAGGGATCCGATACGAGCAGTACTTC
TRBV4-2	TRBD2	NA	TRBJ2-7	CASSQERQGLPEQYF	TGTGCCAGCAGCCAAGAGAGGCAGGGACTACCCGAGCAGTACTTC
TRBV11-2	NA	NA	TRBJ2-2	CASSSFRLDTNTGELFF	TGTGCCAGCAGCTCCTTTAGACTAGACACGAACACCGGGGAGCTGTTTTTT
TRBV6-5	TRBD1	NA	TRBJ1-1	CASRDRGDRTEAFF	TGTGCCAGCAGGGACAGGGGGGACCGCACTGAAGCTTTCTTT
TRBV10-3	TRBD1	NA	TRBJ2-7	CAYKGDRTYEQYF	TGTGCCTACAAAGGGGACAGGACCTACGAGCAGTACTTC
TRBV5-1	TRBD1	NA	TRBJ2-2	CASSSGQATGELFF	TGCGCCAGCAGCTCAGGACAGGCAACCGGGGAGCTGTTTTTT
TRBV6-5	NA	NA	TRBJ1-1	CASTRPRVEEAFF	TGTGCCAGCACACGCCCCAGGGTAGAGGAAGCTTTCTTT
TRBV3-1/TRBV3-2	NA	NA	TRBJ2-5	CGSGEATRETQYF	TGTGGATCCGGGGAGGCCACGAGGGAGACCCAGTACTTC
TRBV2	NA	NA	TRBJ2-1	CASSELGLVANEQFF	TGTGCCAGCAGTGAATTGGGACTCGTCGCCAATGAGCAGTTCTTC
TRBV9	TRBD2	NA	TRBJ2-1	CASSPTSGGSNEQFF	TGTGCCAGCAGTCCTACTAGCGGGGGGTCCAATGAGCAGTTCTTC
TRBV7-8	NA	once	TRBJ1-2	CASSLWGGANGYTF	TGTGCCAGCAGCTTATGGGGTGGGGCAAATGGCTACACCTTC
TRBV19	NA	NA	TRBJ2-5	CASSASGPYQETQYF	TGTGCCAGTAGTGCGTCTGGTCCTTACCAAGAGACCCAGTACTTC